The subject of this entry is one TCR beta chain. Its antigen remains unknown. This sample is part of a study of T cell repertoires in cytomegalovirus infection. At the level of the study: In public TCR beta signatures, there were indications of both CMV infection and matching HLA type.

Study findings and constraints: The response measured ex vivo was dominated by TCR beta clonotypes (HLA-C-restricted and CMV-specific).

A single record per CDR3 protein comes from TCRdb applying MiXCR to the reads. The sample consists of 600,000 to 800,000 distinct CDR3 sequences, more than 20% of them appearing once. Per the germline V gene, CDR1 is SEHNR and CDR2 is FQNEAQ (reference sequence). Trimming removed 5 bases from V and 0 bases from J, with 14 bases in between. The length of the CDR3 is 16 residues. The chain has TRBV7-9 and TRBJ1-5; tentatively, D is TRBD1 (5 bases). This TCR was sampled from a human donor in good health (CMV status not recorded). Some clones in this sample may be carry-over from other donors' samples. The specimen sequenced was CD8+ T cells from PBMCs. The CDR3 coding sequence is TGTGCCAGCAGCCCCTCGGGGGTCTATAGCAATCAGCCCCAGCATTTT. It specifies CASSPSGVYSNQPQHF.